The 19 T cell receptor beta chains presented below share a single source sample, sequenced in a study of blood T cell repertoires in COVID-19. Repertoires were generated with immunoSEQ multiplex PCR, while TCRdb's copy carries only in-frame clones and drops some. Of about 210,000 clones in the sample, 84% were seen once. The specimen was peripheral blood. Receptors originate from a woman aged 45-65 years with active or convalescent COVID-19.

The V and J genes are TRBV28 and TRBJ1-1; D is undetermined. Germline values: CDR1 MDHEN, CDR2 SYDVKM. The CDR3 loop spans 13 amino acids. Trimming left V 6 bases short and J 1 base short, with 9 bases between. CDR3 sequence: CASRRGENTEAFF. The CDR3 bases are TGTGCCAGCAGGCGGGGAGAGAACACTGAAGCTTTCTTT.

This chain links TRBV5-1 with TRBJ2-5, with 11 bases matching TRBD2. The CDR3 totals 16 residues. V was pared by 7 bases and J by 4 bases, with 12 bases of the junction left unmatched. Looked up from germline, CDR1 is SGHRS and CDR2 is YFSETQ. CDR3 bases: TGCGCCAGCTACTCCGCTAGCGGGGGGCGGTTAGAGACCCAGTACTTC. It yields the protein CASYSASGGRLETQYF. Full variable domain (rest looked up from reference TRBV5-1 and TRBJ2-5): KAGVTQTPRYLIKTRGQQVTLSCSPISGHRSVSWYQQTPGQGLQFLFEYFSETQRNKGNFPGRFSGRQFSNSRSEMNVSTLELGDSALYLCASYSASGGRLETQYFGPGTRLLVL.

V usage is TRBV28 and J usage is TRBJ1-1; TRBD1 matches at 7 bases. The germline gives CDR1 MDHEN, CDR2 SYDVKM. The CDR3 is 12 amino acids. The V gene end was trimmed by 5 bases and the J gene end by 11 bases; junction bases not matched to a gene: 8. This CDR3 is CASSLGQLKAFF. The DNA of the CDR3 is TGTGCCAGCAGTCTGGGACAGCTTAAGGCTTTCTTT.

This clone was detected a few times. The chain combines TRBV5-1 with TRBJ1-1; 7 bases fit TRBD1. Germline CDR1 is SGHRS and CDR2 is YFSETQ. The V and J ends lost 4 bases and 11 bases, in that order; junction bases with no gene match: 11. This CDR3 contains 13 residues. In DNA, the CDR3 is TGCGCCAGCAGCCCGGGGACAGAACCAGGGGCTTTCTTT. It specifies CASSPGTEPGAFF.

Comment on this clone: Other DNA sequences in the sample encode the same CDR3. The chain carries TRBV6-5 and TRBJ1-6; maybe TRBD1 (5 bases). Germline CDR1 MNHEY, CDR2 SVGAGI. CDR3 size: 15 residues. The V end lost 0 bases, the J end lost 9 bases, and 12 bases lay between the germline ends. The CDR3 sequence is CASSYSNQGGSPLHF. The CDR3 DNA reads as TGTGCCAGCAGTTACTCAAACCAGGGAGGTTCACCCCTCCACTTT.

V gene TRBV5-1 combines with J gene TRBJ2-3; no reliable D call. V lost 4 bases and J 6 bases, leaving 9 bases between the germline ends. This CDR3 is 12 amino acids long. The V gene's germline CDR1 is SGHRS and CDR2 YFSETQ. Here the CDR3 reads CASSIPPDTQYF. The CDR3 DNA reads TGCGCCAGCAGCATTCCTCCGGATACGCAGTATTTT.

The chain has TRBV28 and TRBJ1-1; no definite D call. CDR3 length equals 13 residues. Germline V gives CDR1 MDHEN, CDR2 SYDVKM. V was clipped by 5 bases and J by 4 bases, with 11 bases between them. The DNA of the CDR3 is TGTGCCAGCAGTCCTCGGGGTGGCACTGAAGCTTTCTTT. Protein sequence: CASSPRGGTEAFF. The full variable domain, rest sourced from reference TRBV28 and TRBJ1-1, is DVKVTQSSRYLVKRTGEKVFLECVQDMDHENMFWYRQDPGLGLRLIYFSYDVKMKEKGDIPEGYSVSREKKERFSLILESASTNQTSMYLCASSPRGGTEAFFGQGTRLTVV.

V is TRBV10-3 and J is TRBJ2-3; tentatively, D is TRBD1 (5 bases). Deletions cut 6 bases from V and 2 bases from J, with 6 bases between. The CDR3 is 12 amino acids. Germline V lookup: CDR1 ENHRY, CDR2 SYGVKD. The CDR3 DNA is TGTGCCATCAGGACAGTCACAGATACGCAGTATTTT. It codes for CAIRTVTDTQYF.

This clone was seen only a few times. The chain couples TRBV5-1 to TRBJ1-1; tentatively, D is TRBD1 (5 bases). Between the trimmed V and J ends, which lost 6 bases and 1 base, there was a span of 13 bases. This CDR3 has 14 residues. Germline CDR1 is SGHRS and CDR2 is YFSETQ. The CDR3 nucleotides are TGCGCCAGCACGCGGGGCGCCGGGAACACTGAAGCTTTCTTT. Translated: CASTRGAGNTEAFF.

The chain combines TRBV7-3 with TRBJ1-3, with 7 bases matching TRBD1. The CDR3 contains 13 residues. The trim removed 5 bases at V and 9 bases at J, leaving 7 bases unmatched. CDR1 and CDR2 (germline): SGHTA, FQGTGA. The CDR3 DNA reads TGTGCCAGCAGCACGAATACAGGGGCCACCATATATTTT. This translates into CASSTNTGATIYF.

The chain is built from TRBV11-2 and TRBJ1-1; D is ambiguous. V lost 2 bases to trimming and J lost 7 bases, with 5 bases between them. Germline loops: CDR1 SGHAT, CDR2 FQNNGV. The CDR3 covers 11 residues. CDR3 DNA sequence: TGTGCCAGCAGCTTACCGGGTGAAGCTTTCTTT. Translating it yields CASSLPGEAFF. Variable domain in full (rest from reference TRBV11-2 and TRBJ1-1): EAGVAQSPRYKIIEKRQSVAFWCNPISGHATLYWYQQILGQGPKLLIQFQNNGVVDDSQLPKDRFSAERLKGVDSTLKIQPAKLEDSAVYLCASSLPGEAFFGQGTRLTVV.

The chain employs TRBV24-1 and TRBJ1-2; D ambiguous. Trimming stripped 3 bases from V and 8 bases from J, with 12 bases between. Per the germline V gene, CDR1 is KGHDR and CDR2 is SFDVKD. This CDR3 region has 13 residues. CDR3 protein: CATSDGPPEGYTF. The CDR3 coding sequence is TGTGCCACCAGTGATGGTCCCCCCGAGGGCTACACCTTC.

The V gene is TRBV18, the J gene TRBJ2-7; 7 nucleotides agree with TRBD2. The germline V gene has CDR1 KGHSH and CDR2 LQKENI. This CDR3 is 14 amino acids long. Unmatched junction bases numbered 11, after V lost 6 bases and J lost 6 bases. The CDR3 coding sequence is TGTGCCAGCTCGCCCCCCGCGGGAGTTGGCGAGCAGTACTTC. Translating it yields CASSPPAGVGEQYF. Combining the CDR3 with reference TRBV18 and TRBJ2-7 gives the whole variable domain NAGVMQNPRHLVRRRGQEARLRCSPMKGHSHVYWYRQLPEEGLKFMVYLQKENIIDESGMPKERFSAEFPKEGPSILRIQQVVRGDSAAYFCASSPPAGVGEQYFGPGTRLTVT.

This CDR3 is CASSPTTGGSYNEQFF. As DNA, the CDR3 is TGTGCCAGCAGCCCTACTACAGGGGGCTCCTACAATGAGCAGTTCTTC. The chain recombines TRBV7-3 with TRBJ2-1; TRBD1 aligns across 8 bases. V gave up 5 bases and J gave up 0 bases; unmatched junction bases: 6. This CDR3 contains 16 residues. The germline CDR1 and CDR2 sequences are SGHTA and FQGTGA.

This clone was found a few times. In DNA form, the CDR3 reads TGCGCCAGCAGAGACAGAGAGGATTCACCCCTCCACTTT. Its protein is CASRDREDSPLHF. The chain has TRBV23-1 and TRBJ1-6, with D possibly matching TRBD1 (5 bases). TRBV23-1 is marked as an open reading frame, function uncertain. The CDR3 runs to 13 residues. Trimming removed 6 bases at V and 8 bases at J, with 11 bases between.

The rearrangement joins TRBV6-5 to TRBJ1-6, with a possible D match to TRBD1 (6 bases). Germline V CDR1 and CDR2: MNHEY, SVGAGI. The V end lost 7 bases, the J end lost 5 bases, and 9 bases lay between the germline ends. This CDR3 is 13 amino acids long. This CDR3 is CASTQGDNSPLHF. CDR3 DNA: TGTGCCAGCACACAGGGAGATAATTCACCCCTCCACTTT.

This clone was seen only once. V is TRBV27 and J is TRBJ1-2; 7 bases match TRBD1. The V gene's germline CDR1 is MNHEY and CDR2 SMNVEV (reference sequence). With V trimmed by 5 bases and J by 2 bases, 8 bases remained unmatched. The CDR3 sequence is 15 residues long. The CDR3 DNA follows: TGTGCCAGCAGTAGCCTAAACAGGGGAAACTATGGCTACACCTTC. The encoded protein is CASSSLNRGNYGYTF.

The V gene is TRBV11-3, the J gene TRBJ2-5; D remains unclear. Trimming shortened V by 5 bases and J by 1 base, and 8 bases separated the two germline ends. Germline lookup yields CDR1 SGHNT and CDR2 YENEEA. The CDR3 is 13 amino acids. CDR3 nucleotides: TGTGCCAGCAGCCGACTGGGCCAAGAGACCCAGTACTTC. This translates into CASSRLGQETQYF.

The chain recombines TRBV24-1 with TRBJ2-7, with 8 bases identical to TRBD2. Trimming cost V 11 bases and J 4 bases; bases outside gene matches: 15. The CDR3 covers 15 residues. Germline lookup yields CDR1 KGHDR and CDR2 SFDVKD. CDR3 nucleotides: TGTGCCAACAAGGGGAAGGCTCGGGAGGGTTACGAGCAGTACGTC. Its translation: CANKGKAREGYEQYV.